The clone carrying this T cell receptor (beta chain) was recorded at least ten times. Its antigen is undetermined. Per the germline V gene, CDR1 is SGHTA and CDR2 is FQGNSA. The V end lost 4 bases, the J end lost 1 base, and 12 bases lay between the germline ends. CDR3 length equals 15 residues. It was with a sample-barcoded 5' primer and a J-beta primer mix that a second PCR of roughly 7 to 12 cycles was run. No fewer than 3 million CDR3-containing paired-end reads came from each sample. TCRdb re-called the 5' RACE reads with MiXCR, one entry per CDR3 protein. The sample records hundreds of thousands of distinct CDR3 sequences, 25% to 35% being singletons. In terms of origin and age, donors were healthy Caucasian individuals from Russia aged 6 to 90. This entry comes from a study of blood T cells in healthy people across ages. Points from the study as a whole: Unknown donor CMV status possibly confounded expanded clonotype changes. No conclusive comparison of naive versus antigen-experienced cells was possible with unsorted PBMCs.

Specimen: blood. This sequence originates from a woman aged 80 or over in good health. The chain joins TRBV7-2 to TRBJ2-3, with D perhaps given as TRBD1 or TRBD2 (5 bases each). This CDR3 reads CASSSGTHRTDTQYF. The CDR3 coding sequence is TGTGCCAGCAGCTCCGGGACCCACCGCACAGATACGCAGTATTTT.